A single sample gave rise to the 24 T cell receptor beta chains below, sequenced in a study of blood T cell repertoires in COVID-19. The repertoire was sequenced with immunoSEQ multiplex PCR; TCRdb's copy has only in-frame clones and lacks some. The sample holds under 200,000 clones, 80% to 90% seen once. The sequenced sample was peripheral blood. Source of these receptors: a man younger than 35 with active or convalescent COVID-19.

A few counts support this clone. This sequence joins TRBV6-5 and TRBJ1-2, with 8 positions matching TRBD1. CDR3 length equals 13 residues. The germline V gene has CDR1 MNHEY and CDR2 SVGAGI. Germline trimming cut 5 bases from V and 4 bases from J; bases unmatched to any gene: 3. CDR3 region: CASSRGTGYGYTF. CDR3 sequence (DNA): TGTGCCAGCAGTAGGGGGACAGGCTATGGCTACACCTTC.

The gene calls are TRBV5-6 and TRBJ1-5, with 8 bases that match TRBD1. Trimming at V came to 3 bases and at J to 4 bases, leaving 3 bases not matched to a gene. The CDR3 totals 14 residues. Germline V CDR1 and CDR2: SGHDT, YYEEEE. The CDR3, as DNA: TGTGCCAGCAGCTCAGGGGGCAGTAATCAGCCCCAGCATTTT. Protein product: CASSSGGSNQPQHF.

This clone has just a few counts. This CDR3 reads CASSSEQGAYGYTF. The CDR3 region has the DNA TGTGCCAGCTCGTCCGAACAGGGTGCCTATGGCTACACCTTC. V gene TRBV18 combines with J gene TRBJ1-2; TRBD1 is a possible D gene (6 bases). Germline V CDR1 and CDR2: KGHSH, LQKENI. V gave up 6 bases and J gave up 4 bases, with 15 bases separating them. This CDR3 contains 14 residues.

CDR3: CASSFHPSGGENTEAFF. The CDR3 coding sequence is TGTGCCAGCAGCTTTCACCCCAGTGGGGGGGAGAACACTGAAGCTTTCTTT. The rearrangement uses TRBV11-2 and TRBJ1-1; maybe TRBD1 (5 bases). The CDR3 runs 17 residues. Trimming removed 3 bases at V and 1 base at J, with 18 bases between. The germline V gene encodes CDR1 SGHAT and CDR2 FQNNGV.

This sequence joins TRBV27 and TRBJ1-1, with TRBD1 matching 9 bases. Germline CDR1 and CDR2: MNHEY and SMNVEV (reference sequence). CDR3 size: 15 residues. Germline trimming cut 5 bases from V and 0 bases from J; bases unmatched to any gene: 4. This CDR3 reads CASSNGQGMNTEAFF. CDR3 coding DNA: TGTGCCAGCAGTAATGGACAGGGGATGAACACTGAAGCTTTCTTT.

The V gene is TRBV19, the J gene TRBJ1-5; 8 bases are shared with TRBD1. The CDR3 is made up of 18 amino acids. Trimming took 6 bases from V and 6 from J; bases not matched to a gene: 19. From germline, CDR1 is LNHDA and CDR2 SQIVND (reference sequence). CDR3 DNA sequence: TGTGCCAGTAGCATAAGGGCGGCAGGGGGCGATTGGGGTCAGCCCCAGCATTTT. It codes for CASSIRAAGGDWGQPQHF.

CDR3: CASSFLAGGSGSYNEQFF. The CDR3 region has the DNA TGTGCCAGCAGTTTCCTAGCGGGAGGGTCGGGCTCCTACAATGAGCAGTTCTTC. V gene TRBV28 combines with J gene TRBJ2-1; TRBD2 aligns across 12 bases. V was clipped by 3 bases and J by 0 bases; unmatched bases: 6. This CDR3 is built from 18 residues. Germline V gene sequence: CDR1 MDHEN, CDR2 SYDVKM.

The count of this clone is one. This chain joins TRBV5-1 and TRBJ2-7, with 12 bases matching TRBD2. CDR1 SGHRS and CDR2 YFSETQ come from the germline V gene. The CDR3 length is 14 residues. The V gene end was trimmed by 3 bases and the J gene end by 5 bases; junction bases not matched to a gene: 3. For the CDR3, the DNA is TGCGCCAGCAGCTCACGACTAGCGGGAGACGAGCAGTACTTC. This sequence encodes CASSSRLAGDEQYF.

The rearrangement joins TRBV27 to TRBJ1-6; the match to TRBD1 covers 9 bases. The V gene end was trimmed by 4 bases and the J gene end by 7 bases; junction bases not matched to a gene: 5. CDR1 is MNHEY, CDR2 SMNVEV, per germline (reference sequence). The CDR3 has 15 residues. This CDR3 reads CASSSGGTGNSPLHF. The CDR3 DNA reads TGTGCCAGCAGTTCCGGCGGGACAGGGAATTCACCCCTCCACTTT.

The genes are TRBV29-1 and TRBJ2-1; D is possibly TRBD2 (6 bases). V gave up 0 bases and J gave up 4 bases, with 16 bases separating them. Looked up from germline, CDR1 is SQVTM and CDR2 is ANQGSEA. The CDR3 covers 16 residues. The CDR3 here is CSVEESGEFLYNEQFF. CDR3 bases: TGCAGCGTTGAAGAATCGGGGGAATTCTTGTACAATGAGCAGTTCTTC.

The CDR3 loop is CSASAEEPYEQYF. CDR3 coding DNA: TGCAGTGCTAGTGCGGAGGAACCCTACGAGCAGTACTTC. This chain uses TRBV20-1 with TRBJ2-7, with D perhaps matching TRBD2 (5 bases). Germline V CDR1 and CDR2: DFQATT, SNEGSKA (reference sequence). The V end was cut by 3 bases, the J end by 2 bases, with 11 bases between. The CDR3 contains 13 residues.

The genes are TRBV30 and TRBJ1-6, with a tentative D call TRBD1 (5 bases). The V end was cut by 7 bases, the J end by 0 bases, with 10 bases between. Germline CDR1 and CDR2: GTSNPN and SVGIG (reference sequence). The CDR3 is made up of 14 amino acids. CDR3 amino acids: CASRGSSYNSPLHF. For the CDR3, the DNA is TGTGCCTCTAGGGGAAGCTCCTATAATTCACCCCTCCACTTT.

The V call is TRBV5-5, the J call TRBJ2-7; 10 nucleotides align to TRBD2. CDR1 and CDR2 from the germline V gene are SGHKS and YYEKEE (reference sequence). V was clipped by 5 bases and J by 0 bases; unmatched bases: 5. The CDR3 runs to 15 residues. CDR3 loop: CASRETSGTSYEQYF. The CDR3 DNA reads TGTGCCAGCAGAGAAACTAGCGGGACCTCCTACGAGCAGTACTTC.

The chain couples TRBV5-1 to TRBJ2-2, with 13 positions matching TRBD2. The CDR3 covers 16 residues. The germline V gene encodes CDR1 SGHRS and CDR2 YFSETQ. With 0 bases clipped from V and 6 bases from J, the junction kept 2 bases outside the gene matches. CDR3 nucleotide sequence: TGCGCCAGCAGCTTGGGACTAGCGGGGGGCCCCGGGGAGCTGTTTTTT. The encoded protein is CASSLGLAGGPGELFF.

This chain joins TRBV5-8 and TRBJ2-7; TRBD1 matches at 9 bases. The V gene end was trimmed by 0 bases and the J gene end by 3 bases; junction bases not matched to a gene: 4. Germline V gives CDR1 SGHTS, CDR2 YDEGEE. The CDR3 is 15 amino acids. CDR3 coding DNA: TGTGCCAGCAGCTTGGATCGGACAGGGGTCTACGAGCAGTACGTC. This gives the protein CASSLDRTGVYEQYV.

The gene calls are TRBV24-1 and TRBJ1-1, with D unclear. Per germline, CDR1 KGHDR and CDR2 SFDVKD. The V end lost 1 base, the J end lost 5 bases, and 7 bases lay between the germline ends. The CDR3 contains 13 residues. The CDR3: CATSDLAGTEAFF. CDR3 sequence (DNA): TGTGCCACCAGTGATTTAGCGGGTACTGAAGCTTTCTTT.

The V gene is TRBV10-3, the J gene TRBJ2-7; TRBD1 might be the D (5 bases). Germline V gene data show CDR1 as ENHRY and CDR2 as SYGVKD. Trimming shortened V by 4 bases and J by 4 bases, and 17 bases separated the two germline ends. CDR3 size: 15 residues. CDR3 residues: CAISGGRESLYEQYF. CDR3 bases: TGTGCCATCAGTGGAGGCAGGGAATCTCTTTACGAGCAGTACTTC.

This chain joins TRBV9 and TRBJ1-4, with D tentatively TRBD1 (5 bases). The germline gives CDR1 SGDLS, CDR2 YYNGEE. The CDR3 contains 16 residues. Trimming pared 4 bases from V and 0 bases from J, leaving 13 bases between. The CDR3 bases are TGTGCCAGCAGCCCCAGGGTGGCCACAACTAATGAAAAACTGTTTTTT. Residues: CASSPRVATTNEKLFF.

The chain uses TRBV7-2 and TRBJ1-2; TRBD1 matches at 8 bases. Germline CDR1 reads SGHTA; CDR2 reads FQGNSA. This CDR3 is 15 amino acids long. The J segment lost 4 bases and the V segment lost 5 bases, leaving 9 bases of the junction unmatched. The CDR3 DNA sequence: TGTGCCAGCAGCCTCGGACAGGGAAGCGTCTATGGCTACACCTTC. Translation: CASSLGQGSVYGYTF.

V gene TRBV2 combines with J gene TRBJ1-6; TRBD1 is a possible D gene (6 bases). The CDR3 spans 14 residues. Germline V CDR1 and CDR2: SNHLY, FYNNEI. V lost 6 bases to trimming and J lost 9 bases, with 15 bases between them. This chain's CDR3 is CASRVQGVVSPLHF. In DNA, the CDR3 is TGTGCCAGCAGGGTACAGGGTGTAGTTTCACCCCTCCACTTT.

The chain is built from TRBV6-5 and TRBJ1-4, with a weak D call TRBD1 (6 bases). The CDR3 has 14 residues. The germline V gene has CDR1 MNHEY and CDR2 SVGAGI. Trimming took 7 bases from V and 8 from J, leaving 17 bases between them. CDR3: CASTSMGAGEKLFF. The CDR3 DNA reads as TGTGCCAGCACTTCGATGGGGGCAGGGGAAAAACTGTTTTTT.

This clone was observed once. The chain links TRBV18 to TRBJ1-2; no clear D. The ends were cut back, 6 bases at V and 5 bases at J, with 13 bases in the middle. Germline CDR1 reads KGHSH; CDR2 reads LQKENI. CDR3 length equals 13 residues. This CDR3 is CASSLRSGYGYTF. As DNA, the CDR3 is TGTGCCAGCTCCCTTCGGTCGGGATATGGCTACACCTTC.

The rearrangement uses TRBV9 and TRBJ2-3; TRBD2 matches 8 bases. The CDR3 totals 17 residues. Germline V gene sequence: CDR1 SGDLS, CDR2 YYNGEE. J was trimmed by 2 bases and V by 0 bases; bases with no gene match: 8. The CDR3 here is CASSVVVSGVFTDTQYF. CDR3 sequence (DNA): TGTGCCAGCAGCGTAGTCGTTAGCGGGGTCTTCACAGATACGCAGTATTTT.

V is TRBV9 and J is TRBJ2-1; 8 bases fit TRBD2. The J segment lost 7 bases and the V segment lost 5 bases, leaving 5 bases of the junction unmatched. The CDR3 totals 13 residues. Germline values: CDR1 SGDLS, CDR2 YYNGEE. The chain's CDR3 is CASRGSGVNEQFF. The CDR3 DNA follows: TGTGCCAGCAGAGGTAGCGGGGTGAATGAGCAGTTCTTC.